The subject of this entry is one T cell receptor beta chain. Its antigen is undetermined. TCRdb reprocessed the 5' RACE reads via MiXCR and lists one record per CDR3 protein. The data show around 310,000 distinct CDR3 sequences, approximately 4.5% seen once. This sample is part of a study of T cells after yellow fever vaccination. General study findings and limits: Among primary-vaccination clones, most reappeared after the booster, at almost 98% for CD4 and 85% to 90% for CD8. It was a small share of clonotypes that appeared in both CD4 and CD8 compartments.

The ends lost 1 base at V and 2 bases at J; junction bases unmatched: 9. CDR3 size: 17 residues. CDR1 and CDR2 from the germline V gene are SEHNR and FQNEAQ (reference sequence). Sequencing used PBMCs, obtained 15 days after the yellow fever booster vaccination. This clonotype was obtained from a man between 18 and 35 years old who received the YFV17D yellow fever vaccine. This chain links TRBV7-9 with TRBJ1-2, with 8 bases identical to TRBD1. In DNA form, the CDR3 reads TGTGCCAGCAGCTTAGGTGGGACAGGATTATTGAACTATGGCTACACCTTC. Protein sequence: CASSLGGTGLLNYGYTF.